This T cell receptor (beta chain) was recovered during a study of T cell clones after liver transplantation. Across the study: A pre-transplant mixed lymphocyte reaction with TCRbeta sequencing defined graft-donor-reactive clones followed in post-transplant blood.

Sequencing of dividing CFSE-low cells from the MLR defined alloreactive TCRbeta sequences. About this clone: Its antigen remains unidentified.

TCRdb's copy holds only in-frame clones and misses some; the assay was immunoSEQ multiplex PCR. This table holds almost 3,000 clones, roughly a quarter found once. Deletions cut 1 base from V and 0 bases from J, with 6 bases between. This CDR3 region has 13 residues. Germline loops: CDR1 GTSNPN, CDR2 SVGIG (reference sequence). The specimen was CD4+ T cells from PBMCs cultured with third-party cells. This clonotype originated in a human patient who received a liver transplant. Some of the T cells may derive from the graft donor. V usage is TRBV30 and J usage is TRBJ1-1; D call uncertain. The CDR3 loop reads CAWSAGLNTEAFF. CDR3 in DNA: TGTGCCTGGAGTGCCGGGTTGAACACTGAAGCTTTCTTT.